This TCR beta chain was recovered during a study of cytomegalovirus exposure and HLA in healthy donors. Regarding the study as a whole: Reported findings show TCR beta sequences accurately forecast HLA-A and HLA-B alleles in most subjects. Rare TCR sequences dominated, though some public TCRs recurred in many donors.

With regard to this clone: What it binds is unknown.

The PCR employed 60 Vbeta primers together with 13 Jbeta primers. TCRdb's copy holds only in-frame clones and misses some; the assay was immunoSEQ multiplex PCR. The table records approximately 160,000 clones, about 63% of them present only once. Sequencing was carried out using PBMCs. This receptor was taken from a woman aged 40 to 50 in good health and CMV-seropositive.

The CDR3 loop is CASSVQGENTGELFF. The CDR3 DNA follows: TGTGCCAGCAGCGTACAGGGGGAGAACACCGGGGAGCTGTTTTTT. The chain employs TRBV9 and TRBJ2-2; 7 bases map to TRBD1. CDR3 length: 15 amino acids. Germline values: CDR1 SGDLS, CDR2 YYNGEE. V lost 1 base to trimming and J lost 1 base; unmatched junction nucleotides: 1.